The 14 T cell receptor beta chains below come from one sample, sequenced in a study of regulatory T cells in long-lasting Graves disease (dated by TCRdb to the early 2020s). The sample's time point, from its label and the paper: newly diagnosed GD, antithyroid drugs for less than 3 months. RNA was extracted from PBMCs in TRIzol for both TCR sequencing and RNA sequencing. Preparation of the library involved multiplex PCR. TCRdb names Illumina HiSeq 4000 as the instrument used. TCR beta libraries were built with iRepertoire HTBI primers and Arm-PCR amplification of CDR3 regions. The public reads were reprocessed in TCRdb via fastp at Q25 and MiXCR, keeping in-frame beta chains. Entries are consolidated by CDR3 protein sequence, retaining the most common genes and DNA. Recorded for this sample are around 320,000 distinct CDR3 sequences; 15% to 20% of them occurred a single time. In total, the top ten clones hold 30% of the sample.

The same sample was also used in a study of T cells in Graves' hyperthyroidism and ophthalmopathy.

The source material was peripheral blood mononuclear cells (PBMCs), sampled at new diagnosis, from a patient treated with antithyroid drugs. The receptor source for this set is a man aged 40-55 years with Graves disease. Donor details come from another sample of the same person, matched by shared clones.

This clonotype was seen ten or more times. V gene TRBV12-3 or TRBV12-4 combines with J gene TRBJ2-3, with 12 nucleotides matching TRBD2. V dropped 5 bases and J dropped 0; count of bases not matched to a gene: 9. The CDR3 runs to 18 residues. This CDR3 reads CASSRILGLAGSTDTQYF. CDR3 coding DNA: TGTGCCAGCAGTAGAATCCTAGGACTAGCGGGGAGCACAGATACGCAGTATTTT.

Concerning this clonotype itself: A much larger clonotype is one base distant, so this may be a read error. The conserved phenylalanine or tryptophan is not found at the CDR3 terminus, so this likely reflects a read error. The V gene is TRBV30, the J gene TRBJ1-6; 7 nucleotides align to TRBD1. This CDR3 is built from 13 residues. Trimming removed 3 bases from V and 8 bases from J; junction bases left unmatched: 4. Looked up from germline, CDR1 is GTSNPN and CDR2 is SVGIG (reference sequence). CDR3: CAWRGQPDSPLHL. The CDR3, as DNA: TGTGCCTGGAGGGGACAGCCCGATTCACCCCTCCACCTT.

This clonotype was observed a few times. This chain connects TRBV29-1 to TRBJ1-2; D is perhaps TRBD1 (5 bases). The germline V gene has CDR1 SQVTM and CDR2 ANQGSEA. Between the trimmed V and J ends, which lost 6 bases and 5 bases, there was a span of 19 bases. The CDR3 consists of 14 residues. The CDR3 is CSVASGSGGYGYTF. The DNA of the CDR3 is TGCAGCGTGGCCAGCGGATCGGGGGGTTATGGCTACACCTTC.

This clonotype was picked up many times. The V and J genes are TRBV4-3 and TRBJ2-7, with D possibly being TRBD2 (6 bases). CDR1 is LGHNA and CDR2 is YSLEER in the germline V gene. V shed 0 bases and J shed 3 bases, with 15 bases lying between them. The CDR3 extends over 16 amino acids. CDR3 amino acids: CASSQDLGGGGYEQYF. The DNA for the CDR3 is TGCGCCAGCAGCCAAGATCTGGGAGGAGGAGGCTACGAGCAGTACTTC.

As for this clonotype: This may be a read error, as it is one base from a much larger clone. The rearrangement links TRBV6-1 to TRBJ1-1; 8 nucleotides align to TRBD1. The CDR3 is made up of 15 amino acids. Germline assignment: CDR1 MNHNS and CDR2 SASEGT. Written as DNA, the CDR3 is TGTGCCAGCAGTGTCATTACAGGGGGTGTCACTGAAGATTTCTTT. As protein: CASSVITGGVTEDFF.

This clonotype has just a few counts. The V call is TRBV28, the J call TRBJ1-6, with D maybe TRBD1 (5 bases). Germline CDR1 reads MDHEN; CDR2 reads SYDVKM. The length of the CDR3 is 13 residues. V gave up 7 bases and J gave up 6 bases, with 10 bases separating them. This CDR3 is CASTGQLNSPLHF. Written as DNA, the CDR3 is TGTGCCAGCACAGGGCAGCTTAATTCACCCCTCCACTTT.

This clonotype appeared a few times. The chain joins TRBV12-3 or TRBV12-4 to TRBJ2-2; D is unclear. The CDR3 contains 16 residues. The V end lost 6 bases, the J end lost 0 bases, and 14 bases lay between the germline ends. The CDR3 here is CASSFLALSNTGELFF. CDR3 in DNA: TGTGCCAGCAGCTTCCTGGCCTTGTCGAACACCGGGGAGCTGTTTTTT.

There are many counts of this clonotype. V is TRBV28 and J is TRBJ1-6, with 8 bases fitting TRBD1. The V gene end was trimmed by 7 bases and the J gene end by 6 bases; junction bases not matched to a gene: 11. The CDR3 is 16 amino acids. CDR1 is MDHEN, CDR2 SYDVKM, per germline. The CDR3 DNA reads as TGTGCCAGCACCCCAGGGGGCGCTATTGGTAATTCACCCCTCCACTTT. Amino acids: CASTPGGAIGNSPLHF.

This clonotype was recorded many times. The V call is TRBV2, the J call TRBJ1-2, with D unclear. This CDR3 is built from 11 residues. Trimming removed 10 bases at V and 8 bases at J, with 14 bases between. Looked up from germline, CDR1 is SNHLY and CDR2 is FYNNEI. The CDR3: CATEYYGGYTF. CDR3 bases: TGTGCCACAGAGTATTATGGAGGCTACACCTTC.

In its sample, this clonotype was seen many times. The chain employs TRBV6-5 and TRBJ1-6; D unclear. Germline V gives CDR1 MNHEY, CDR2 SVGAGI. CDR3 length equals 13 residues. V lost 0 bases, J lost 10 bases, and 7 bases lay in between. The CDR3 sequence is CASSYSISSPLHF. The CDR3 DNA reads as TGTGCCAGCAGTTACTCAATCTCATCACCCCTCCACTTT.

In the case of this clonotype: This may come from a read error, since a much larger clone is one base off. V usage is TRBV20-1 and J usage is TRBJ2-3, with 14 bases lining up with TRBD2. Trimming took 5 bases from V and 1 from J; bases not matched to a gene: 11. Germline values: CDR1 DFQATT, CDR2 SNEGSKA (reference sequence). This CDR3 is 18 amino acids long. The CDR3 DNA is TGCAGTGCTGAGGGGACTAGCGGGGGTATTTTTGGCACAGATACGCAGTATTTT. Translated, it gives CSAEGTSGGIFGTDTQYF.

This clonotype appeared a few times. The rearrangement joins TRBV5-1 to TRBJ1-1; the D gene is possibly TRBD1 (6 bases). CDR3 length equals 17 residues. The ends were cut back, 0 bases at V and 1 base at J, with 16 bases in the middle. Germline values: CDR1 SGHRS, CDR2 YFSETQ. CDR3 nucleotides: TGCGCCAGCAGCTTGGGACTAGCGGGGGGGCGGAACACTGAAGCTTTCTTT. Its protein product is CASSLGLAGGRNTEAFF.

This clonotype was observed a handful of times. The V gene is TRBV5-6, the J gene TRBJ1-4; D is ambiguous. Germline V gives CDR1 SGHDT, CDR2 YYEEEE. CDR3 length: 15 residues. Trimming stripped 4 bases from V and 5 bases from J, with 15 bases between. The CDR3 reads CASSGTDLKNEKLFF. The CDR3 bases are TGTGCCAGCAGCGGAACAGATCTGAAAAATGAAAAACTGTTTTTT.

DNA for the CDR3: TGTGCCAGCAGCTTAGCGCGAGTTGGTCGGGCAGGGAGAGGGGTTTACAATGAGCAGTTCTTC. Translated: CASSLARVGRAGRGVYNEQFF. The chain is built from TRBV7-2 and TRBJ2-1; D may correspond to TRBD1 or TRBD2 (5 bases each). This CDR3 comprises 21 residues. The germline gives CDR1 SGHTA, CDR2 FQGNSA. Trimming pared 0 bases from V and 4 bases from J, leaving 28 bases between.